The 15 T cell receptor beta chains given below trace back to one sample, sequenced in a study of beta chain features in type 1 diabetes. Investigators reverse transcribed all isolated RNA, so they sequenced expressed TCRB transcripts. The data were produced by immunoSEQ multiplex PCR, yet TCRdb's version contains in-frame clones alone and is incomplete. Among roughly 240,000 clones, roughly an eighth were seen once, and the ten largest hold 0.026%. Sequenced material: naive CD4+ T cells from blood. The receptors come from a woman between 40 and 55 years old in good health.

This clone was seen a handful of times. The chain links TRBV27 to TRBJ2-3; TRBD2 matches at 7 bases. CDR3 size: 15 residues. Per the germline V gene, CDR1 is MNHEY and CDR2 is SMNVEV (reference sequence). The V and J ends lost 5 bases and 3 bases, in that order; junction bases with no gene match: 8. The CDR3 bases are TGTGCCAGCAGTGCGGGAGTAGGAGCAACAGATACGCAGTATTTT. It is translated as CASSAGVGATDTQYF.

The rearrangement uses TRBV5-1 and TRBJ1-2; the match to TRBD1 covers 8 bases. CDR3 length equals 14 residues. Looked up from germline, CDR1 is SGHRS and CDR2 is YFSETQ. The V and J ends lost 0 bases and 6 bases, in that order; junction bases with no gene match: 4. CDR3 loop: CASSLGSTGDGYTF. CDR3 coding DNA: TGCGCCAGCAGCTTGGGGTCGACAGGGGATGGCTACACCTTC.

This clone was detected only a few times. In DNA form, the CDR3 reads TGCGCCAGCAGCTTCGACCCCACAGGCTCCTACGAGCAGTACTTC. Translating gives CASSFDPTGSYEQYF. The V and J genes are TRBV5-1 and TRBJ2-7; possible D gene TRBD1, 5 bases. Trimming removed 2 bases at V and 0 bases at J, with 12 bases between. Per germline, CDR1 SGHRS and CDR2 YFSETQ. The CDR3 has 15 residues.

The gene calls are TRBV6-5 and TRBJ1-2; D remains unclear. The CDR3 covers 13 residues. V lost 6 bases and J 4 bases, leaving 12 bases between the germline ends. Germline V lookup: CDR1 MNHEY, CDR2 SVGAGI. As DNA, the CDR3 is TGTGCCAGCAGCACCGGGAGCGTCTATGGCTACACCTTC. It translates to CASSTGSVYGYTF.

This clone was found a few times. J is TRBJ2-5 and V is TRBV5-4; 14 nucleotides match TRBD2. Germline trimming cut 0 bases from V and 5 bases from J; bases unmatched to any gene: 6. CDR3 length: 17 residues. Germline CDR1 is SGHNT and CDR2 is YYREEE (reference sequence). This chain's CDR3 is CASSLARLAGGRETQYF. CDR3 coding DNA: TGTGCCAGCAGCTTGGCCAGACTAGCGGGGGGGCGGGAGACCCAGTACTTC.

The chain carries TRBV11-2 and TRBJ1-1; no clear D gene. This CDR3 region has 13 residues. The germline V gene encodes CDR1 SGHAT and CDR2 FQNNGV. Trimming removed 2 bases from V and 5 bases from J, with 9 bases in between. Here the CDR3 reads CASSLQQPTEAFF. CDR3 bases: TGTGCCAGCAGCTTACAACAGCCGACTGAAGCTTTCTTT.

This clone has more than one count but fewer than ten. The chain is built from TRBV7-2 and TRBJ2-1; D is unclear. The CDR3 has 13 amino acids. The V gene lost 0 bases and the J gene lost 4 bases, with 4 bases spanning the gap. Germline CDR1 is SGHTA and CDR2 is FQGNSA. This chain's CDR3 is CASSLAQYNEQFF. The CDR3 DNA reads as TGTGCCAGCAGCTTAGCGCAGTACAATGAGCAGTTCTTC.

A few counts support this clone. CDR3: CASSLVTVNSPLHF. The CDR3 DNA follows: TGTGCCAGCAGCTTAGTCACAGTTAATTCACCCCTCCACTTT. The chain uses TRBV7-9 and TRBJ1-6; D is uncertain. V lost 1 base and J lost 6, with 7 bases in between. Germline values: CDR1 SEHNR, CDR2 FQNEAQ (reference sequence). The CDR3 has 14 amino acids.

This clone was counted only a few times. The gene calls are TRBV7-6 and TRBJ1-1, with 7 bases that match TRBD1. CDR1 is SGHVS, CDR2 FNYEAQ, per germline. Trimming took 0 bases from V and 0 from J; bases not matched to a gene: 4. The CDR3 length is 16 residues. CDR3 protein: CASSLARTGMNTEAFF. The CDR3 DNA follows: TGTGCCAGCAGCTTAGCCCGGACAGGAATGAACACTGAAGCTTTCTTT.

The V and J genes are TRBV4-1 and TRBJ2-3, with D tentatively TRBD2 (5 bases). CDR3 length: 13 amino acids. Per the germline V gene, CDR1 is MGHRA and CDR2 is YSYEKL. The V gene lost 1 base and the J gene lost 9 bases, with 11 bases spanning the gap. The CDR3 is CASSQGAADTQYF. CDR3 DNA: TGCGCCAGCAGCCAAGGAGCAGCGGACACGCAGTATTTT.

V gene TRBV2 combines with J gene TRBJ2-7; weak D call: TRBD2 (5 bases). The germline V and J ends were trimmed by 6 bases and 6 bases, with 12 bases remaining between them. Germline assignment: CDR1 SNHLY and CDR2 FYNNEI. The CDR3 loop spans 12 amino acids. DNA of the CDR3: TGTGCCAGCAGGGGAGAAGGACCCGAGCAGTACTTC. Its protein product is CASRGEGPEQYF.

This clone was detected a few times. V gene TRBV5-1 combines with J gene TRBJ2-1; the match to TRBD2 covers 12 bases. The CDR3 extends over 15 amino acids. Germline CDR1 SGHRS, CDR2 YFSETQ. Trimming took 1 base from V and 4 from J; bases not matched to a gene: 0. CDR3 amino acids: CASSLLAGGYNEQFF. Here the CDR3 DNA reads TGCGCCAGCAGCTTGCTAGCGGGGGGGTACAATGAGCAGTTCTTC.

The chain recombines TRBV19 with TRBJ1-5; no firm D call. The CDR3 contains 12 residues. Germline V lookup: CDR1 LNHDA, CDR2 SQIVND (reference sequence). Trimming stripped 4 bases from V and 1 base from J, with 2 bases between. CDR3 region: CASSTSNQPQHF. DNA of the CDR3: TGTGCCAGTAGTACGAGCAATCAGCCCCAGCATTTT.

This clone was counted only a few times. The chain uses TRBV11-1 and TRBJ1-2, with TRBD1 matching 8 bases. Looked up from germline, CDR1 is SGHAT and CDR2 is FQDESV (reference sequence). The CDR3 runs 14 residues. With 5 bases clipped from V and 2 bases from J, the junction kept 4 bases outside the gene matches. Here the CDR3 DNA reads TGTGCCAGCAGCCGGACAGGGCTAAACTATGGCTACACCTTC. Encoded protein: CASSRTGLNYGYTF.

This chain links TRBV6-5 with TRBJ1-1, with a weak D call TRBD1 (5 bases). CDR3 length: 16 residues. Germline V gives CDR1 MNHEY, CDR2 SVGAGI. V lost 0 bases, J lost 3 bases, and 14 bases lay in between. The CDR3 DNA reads TGTGCCAGCAGTTACTCGGGGGACTCCAGGGACACTGAAGCTTTCTTT. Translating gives CASSYSGDSRDTEAFF.